This T cell receptor beta chain derives from a study of early T cells in non-severe SARS-CoV-2 infection. On the study more broadly: From unsorted whole blood, bulk RNA was sequenced, and the chains remained unpaired. Study findings and constraints: Database matching using VDJdb favored anti-spike CD8 responses, with private and CD4 specificities left missing.

This clonotype came up many times. The antigen remains unidentified. The CDR3 length is 15 residues. Germline CDR1 and CDR2: LNHDA and SQIVND (reference sequence). The ends lost 5 bases at V and 9 bases at J; junction bases unmatched: 11. Attachment of unique molecular identifiers was made to individual cDNA molecules. TCRdb re-derived calls from the 5' RACE reads in MiXCR, one entry per CDR3 protein. The table lists fewer than 60,000 distinct CDR3 sequences, around 10% of them singletons, with 4.2% in the top ten. The sequenced sample consisted of whole blood. The origin of this receptor is an adult who was a healthcare worker with PCR-confirmed SARS-CoV-2 infection or an uninfected control (not recorded which). The rearrangement uses TRBV19 and TRBJ2-1; 9 nucleotides match TRBD2. CDR3 bases: TGTGCCAGTAGTCTTATCAGCGGGAGGTTCAGTGAGCAGTTCTTC. This codes for CASSLISGRFSEQFF.